The 5 T cell receptor beta chains below were found in one sample sequenced in a study of immune cell composition in non-small cell lung cancer (dated by TCRdb to between 2016 and 2019). The library was produced with the immunoSEQ multiplex PCR assay. TCRdb provides this immuneACCESS table in a form limited to in-frame rearrangements. Some clones are lacking; in checked studies, under half of them reflect an unresolved V gene, and why the rest are absent is not known. In all, the sample holds about 3,900 clones, and under 80% of those were seen once. 9% to 9.5% of the sample is in the top ten clones. Normal lung samples were non-adjacent lung tissue taken as far from the tumour as possible, at least 3 cm away, from the same patient. The specimen sequenced was non-adjacent lung tissue. Source of these receptors: a human donor with non-small cell lung cancer.

J is TRBJ1-2 and V is TRBV2; D is unresolved. The V end was cut by 5 bases, the J end by 0 bases, with 4 bases between. This CDR3 region has 12 residues. CDR1 and CDR2 (germline): SNHLY, FYNNEI. This CDR3 is CASSRANYGYTF. Here the CDR3 DNA reads TGTGCCAGCAGTCGGGCTAACTATGGCTACACCTTC.

This clone was seen a few times. This sequence joins TRBV29-1 and TRBJ2-1; TRBD2 matches 7 bases. Germline values: CDR1 SQVTM, CDR2 ANQGSEA. The CDR3 is made up of 12 amino acids. Unmatched junction bases numbered 8, after V lost 6 bases and J lost 9 bases. Here the CDR3 reads CSVQPGRSEQFF. The CDR3 DNA follows: TGCAGCGTCCAGCCCGGGAGGAGTGAGCAGTTCTTC.

The chain carries TRBV6-6 and TRBJ2-1, with no clear D. The CDR3 consists of 11 residues. Per germline, CDR1 MNHNY and CDR2 SVGAGI (reference sequence). The V end lost 4 bases, the J end lost 5 bases, and 3 bases lay between the germline ends. The CDR3 coding sequence is TGTGCCAGCAGTTCCAACAATGAGCAGTTCTTC. Its translation is CASSSNNEQFF.

About this clone: Other DNA sequences within the sample encode an identical CDR3. The V gene is TRBV19, the J gene TRBJ2-3, with D uncertain. Germline values: CDR1 LNHDA, CDR2 SQIVND (reference sequence). The CDR3 sequence is 12 residues long. V was clipped by 5 bases and J by 2 bases, with 5 bases between them. DNA of the CDR3: TGTGCCAGTAGTCGCGACACAGATACGCAGTATTTT. Protein product: CASSRDTDTQYF.

V is TRBV7-8 and J is TRBJ1-2, with no clear D. Germline assignment: CDR1 SGHVS and CDR2 FQNEAQ. The CDR3 loop spans 13 amino acids. The V end was cut by 6 bases, the J end by 1 base, with 9 bases between. In nucleotides, the CDR3 is TGTGCCAGCAGTCCAACCAGTAACTATGGCTACACCTTC. As protein: CASSPTSNYGYTF.